This T cell receptor (beta chain) was sequenced in a study of T cell responses to AZD1222 COVID-19 vaccine (dated by TCRdb to the early 2020s). For context, the study as a whole: AZD1222 recipients with second doses at about 4 weeks or about 12 weeks were pooled, because spike-specific TCR depth and breadth did not differ between schedules. Trial participants were enrolled by age into 18-55, 56-69 and 70-plus year subgroups, with roughly 160, 29 and 62 TCR-sequenced participants respectively. TCR sequencing was performed for 230 to 250 trial participants, of whom roughly 200 were given two doses of AZD1222 and around 25 were given two doses of MenACWY control vaccine.

CDR1 SGHTA and CDR2 FQGTGA are derived from the germline V gene. V is cut back by 1 base and J by 6 bases, with 15 bases in the junction unmatched. There are 17 amino acids in the CDR3, from cysteine to phenylalanine inclusive. The kept DNA is CDR3 alone, 51 bases in frame from the first base. The research as a whole found: Vaccine-associated CD4 TCRs spanned the whole spike protein, with dominant responses in regions 160-218 and 743-854. Only five or six AZD1222 recipients were SARS-CoV-2 seropositive at baseline, limiting conclusions about previously exposed vaccinees. Because no samples from the day 14 peak response were available, repertoires could be characterized only after the peak T cell response. Participants were mostly white British, with more females than males. The authors suggested clonal diversity may have been underestimated. The 56-69-year group was small, and its depth increase did not reach significance, likely because of low power. After two AZD1222 doses, both the breadth and the depth of spike-specific TCRs were significantly higher than at day 0 and than in MenACWY recipients. Reportedly, close to half of the unique spike-specific TCRs recognized epitopes lying outside the regions that are mutated in the B.1.351 and B.1.1.7 variants.

Taken with the paper, the label for time point translates to: baseline before first vaccination. Vaccinee samples came from UK trials COV001 and COV002, including a single-blind randomized controlled phase 2/3 trial of AZD1222 (ChAdOx1 nCoV-19) in healthy adults. Trial participant PBMC samples were collected at day 0 and day 28 after the second dose for TCRbeta chain sequencing. The CDR3 regions of human TCRbeta chains were subjected to immunosequencing. As for the original processing: TCRs in the repertoires were matched against a reference library of SARS-CoV-2-specific TCRs that had been generated with the MIRA antigen-specificity platform. Breadth was defined as the fraction of unique TCRs that were SARS-CoV-2-associated. Depth was defined as the fraction of total T cells that were SARS-CoV-2-associated. Using the MIRA data, each spike-specific TCR was assigned both to the spike region to which the TCR was reactive and to a CD4 or CD8 class. Log10-transformed breadth and depth values were compared by one-way ANOVA with Sidak's multiple comparisons tests. The source is immuneACCESS, and TCRdb retained only in-frame sequences with V and J called. Part of the clones is not carried over; for the studies checked, unresolved V genes explain less than half of this, and the remainder is unexplained. D and trimming were read from the DNA, whereas the V and J calls and clone size are those reported in that table. For this sample there are under 150,000 clones; around 88% appear just once. The top ten clones comprise approximately 9.6% of the sample.

In regard to this clone: Its antigen has not been determined. No clone much larger than this one lies a single base away; base qualities are absent.

This TCR was recovered from an adult in good health. Sequenced material: peripheral blood, taken on day 0 of AZD1222 vaccination. This sequence uses TRBV7-3 and TRBJ2-7, with 7 bases matching TRBD1. In nucleotides, the sequence is TGTGCCAGCAGCTTAAAACCACCACAGGGGCCGGTTCCCGAGCAGTACTTC. Translation gives CASSLKPPQGPVPEQYF.